One and the same sample provided the 6 T cell receptor beta chains below, sequenced in a study of T cell responses to AZD1222 COVID-19 vaccine. Generated by immunoSEQ multiplex PCR, the TCRdb table keeps only in-frame clones and is missing some. The repertoire holds around 140,000 clones, with over 90% as singletons. Sample: peripheral blood, taken on day 0 of AZD1222 vaccination. Every receptor here comes from an adult in good health.

The V call is TRBV4-2, the J call TRBJ2-7, with 10 bases matching TRBD1. There are 17 residues in the CDR3. The germline V gene has CDR1 LGHNA and CDR2 YNFKEQ. The junction had 12 bases not matched to a gene; V was cut back by 0 bases and J by 7 bases. The CDR3 protein is CASSQDQDPTGGKEQYF. As DNA, the CDR3 is TGTGCCAGCAGCCAAGATCAGGATCCGACAGGGGGCAAAGAGCAGTACTTC.

The chain couples TRBV7-8 to TRBJ2-7; 13 bases are a match to TRBD2. J gave up 7 bases and V 2 bases, and 8 bases lay outside the gene matches. The germline V gene has CDR1 SGHVS and CDR2 FQNEAQ. This CDR3 is built from 16 residues. Here the CDR3 reads CASSLKRLAGGEEQYF. CDR3 DNA sequence: TGTGCCAGCAGCTTAAAACGACTAGCGGGAGGAGAGGAGCAGTACTTC.

Here the CDR3 DNA reads TGTGCCAGCATCCCCCGGGGCGGCACTGAAGCTTTCTTT. Protein product: CASIPRGGTEAFF. This chain links TRBV6-5 with TRBJ1-1; TRBD1 might be the D (5 bases). Trimming took 7 bases from V and 4 from J, leaving 13 bases between them. Germline loops: CDR1 MNHEY, CDR2 SVGAGI. The CDR3 is 13 amino acids.

The rearrangement joins TRBV4-1 to TRBJ2-5; the D gene is possibly TRBD1 (5 bases). The CDR3 loop spans 15 amino acids. V was trimmed by 5 bases and J by 1 base, leaving 14 bases between them. Germline lookup yields CDR1 MGHRA and CDR2 YSYEKL. CDR3 sequence: CASSSLGVGQETQYF. CDR3 in DNA: TGCGCCAGCAGCTCGCTAGGGGTGGGCCAAGAGACCCAGTACTTC.

The chain couples TRBV7-2 to TRBJ2-1; D possibly corresponds to TRBD2 (6 bases). The CDR3 consists of 13 residues. The V gene's germline CDR1 is SGHTA and CDR2 FQGNSA. The V end lost 3 bases, the J end lost 9 bases, and 12 bases lay between the germline ends. CDR3 in amino acids: CASSFGGASEQFF. CDR3 in DNA: TGTGCCAGCAGCTTCGGCGGGGCATCTGAGCAGTTCTTC.

J is TRBJ1-4 and V is TRBV19; no firm D call. The CDR3 is 15 amino acids. Trimming left V 5 bases short and J 8 bases short, with 18 bases between. The germline CDR1 and CDR2 sequences are LNHDA and SQIVND (reference sequence). The DNA for the CDR3 is TGTGCCAGTAGTCCGAGACCTTCCCGTGGGGAAAAACTGTTTTTT. This translates into CASSPRPSRGEKLFF. Full variable domain (missing parts from reference TRBV19 and TRBJ1-4): DGGITQSPKYLFRKEGQNVTLSCEQNLNHDAMYWYRQDPGQGLRLIYYSQIVNDFQKGDIAEGYSVSREKKESFPLTVTSAQKNPTAFYLCASSPRPSRGEKLFFGSGTQLSVL.